This TCR beta chain was found in a study of blood T cells in healthy people across ages (dated by TCRdb to between 2015 and 2016). Background for the entire study: In model experiments, roughly one uniquely barcoded TCR beta cDNA molecule per two T cells was captured by template switching. Age-related changes in TCR beta repertoire diversity were measured in the study by deep sequencing normalized with unique cDNA molecular identifiers. Four age groups were formed from the donors: young (average roughly 16 years), middle-aged (approximately 41), aged (around 68) and long-lived (approximately 80). To avoid experimental bias, donors of different ages were distributed randomly across sequencing lanes. For two donors (one aged 18 to 29 and one aged 80 or older), the study analyzed two additional independent replicas of 1 million unique cDNA reads from the same blood draw.

Looking up the germline V gene (reference sequence) yields CDR1 LNHNV and CDR2 YYDKDF. V is reduced by 0 bases and J by 1 base, leaving a spacing of 4 bases between them. The CDR3 numbers 13 residues from cysteine through phenylalanine. Left in the record is the CDR3 DNA by itself, 39 bases read in frame from the first base. Donors were approximately 42 systemically healthy Caucasian individuals from Russia aged about 6 to 100 years. Each donor gave about 11 milliliters of peripheral blood, drawn into EDTA-treated Vacutainer tubes. Ficoll-Paque density-gradient centrifugation was used to isolate PBMCs, with at least 6 million obtained per sample. Trizol reagent was used to extract total RNA from the PBMCs, yielding at least 5 micrograms per sample. For every donor, an aliquot of PBMCs went through flow cytometry to measure the percentages of naive CD45RAhigh/CD27high T cells. This clonotype was detected ten times or more. No antigen is known for it. Per-nucleotide qualities are absent, and no much larger clonotype sits a single base away.

The library relied on 5' RACE. Sequenced on an Illumina HiSeq 2500. A second roughly 7 to 11 cycle PCR used a sample-barcoded 5' primer and a J-beta primer mix. Each TCR beta cDNA molecule received a unique molecular identifier from a template-switch 5' adaptor carrying 12 random nucleotides. At least 2.5 million CDR3-containing paired-end reads were obtained from each sample. First-strand cDNA was synthesized from all RNA with the Mint cDNA synthesis kit, primed by a TRBC-specific oligonucleotide. All cDNA was treated with uracil-DNA glycosylase and then went through a first 18-cycle PCR with the universal primers M1SS and BC2_uni_R. In the paper's pipeline: For normalization, 1 million high-quality reads, each with a distinct molecular identifier, were randomly selected from each sample. Instead of being binned into consensus sequences, reads with shared molecular identifiers were discarded. CDR3 identification, clonotype clustering and error correction used MiTCR with a Q25 quality threshold and the strictest error-elimination algorithm. Lower-bound total TCR beta diversity was estimated with a nonparametric unseen species model using Euler transformation. The public reads were quality trimmed at Q25 with fastp and then assembled into clones with MiXCR by TCRdb, keeping productive beta chains. Duplicate CDR3 protein sequences are folded into a single record with the most common DNA and genes. The V and J calls were not made by the authors but by TCRdb's processing. The sample table lists about 1.1 million distinct CDR3 sequences, around two fifths of them with a count of one. Around 13% of the sample is held by the ten biggest clonotypes.

Broader findings and caveats from the paper: As age increased, observed TCR beta diversity per million T cells dropped in a roughly linear way, and a significant reduction was already evident by age 40. Compared with the aged group, the long-lived group had more naive CD4+ T cells, fewer expanded clones and increased TCR diversity, suggesting age selection. Estimates of total diversity based on one million sequenced T cells were considered lower bounds and underestimates. There was a strong correlation between observed TCR beta diversity and the percentage of naive T cells measured by flow cytometry. The CMV infection status of donors was not known, potentially confounding age-related changes in expanded clonotypes. Bulk unsorted PBMC profiling prevented conclusive comparison of naive and antigen-experienced compartments.

The rearrangement combines TRBV15 with TRBJ2-7, with an unclear D gene assignment. Sequencing used blood. The TCR comes from a man between 18 and 29 years old in good health. The CDR3 amino acid sequence is: CATSRDRSYEQYF. The nucleotide sequence reads as follows: TGTGCCACCAGCAGAGATCGGTCCTACGAGCAGTACTTC.